The 26 T cell receptor beta chains given below trace back to one sample, sequenced in a study of T cells in localized non-small cell lung cancer. Data came from immunoSEQ multiplex PCR; TCRdb stores just in-frame clones and leaves some out. The sample carries about 20,000 clones, over 80% recorded once. The sample in question was PBMCs, obtained before any cancer treatment. The origin of the receptors is a man between 35 and 75 years old with stage II squamous cell lung carcinoma.

The rearrangement uses TRBV6-5 and TRBJ2-3; the D is unclear. The length of the CDR3 is 12 residues. Germline V gives CDR1 MNHEY, CDR2 SVGAGI. V was cut by 7 bases and J by 5 bases, with 10 bases left in between. For the CDR3, the DNA is TGTGCCAGCATAGGGATGGGAGATACGCAGTATTTT. It yields the protein CASIGMGDTQYF.

The rearrangement uses TRBV5-1 and TRBJ2-5; TRBD1 might be the D (6 bases). This CDR3 contains 13 residues. CDR1 and CDR2 (germline): SGHRS, YFSETQ. Trimming stripped 4 bases from V and 2 bases from J, with 9 bases between. CDR3 DNA: TGCGCCAGCAGCCGGACAGAGCAAGAGACCCAGTACTTC. It specifies CASSRTEQETQYF.

This chain joins TRBV19 and TRBJ1-5; no clear D. Trimming left V 4 bases short and J 6 bases short, with 13 bases between. The CDR3 runs to 14 residues. Germline CDR1 is LNHDA and CDR2 is SQIVND (reference sequence). The CDR3 DNA follows: TGTGCCAGTAGTACCACCCGGGGTGCTCAGCCCCAGCATTTT. Its translation is CASSTTRGAQPQHF.

V usage is TRBV25-1 and J usage is TRBJ2-5; D ambiguous. Trimming stripped 3 bases from V and 4 bases from J, with 12 bases between. Germline V gene lookup returns CDR1 MGHDK and CDR2 SYGVNS. The CDR3 is 14 amino acids. The CDR3 is CASSDSLVAETQYF. CDR3 in DNA: TGTGCCAGCAGTGATTCCCTAGTTGCAGAGACCCAGTACTTC.

V gene TRBV19 combines with J gene TRBJ2-2; D gene unclear. Germline V gives CDR1 LNHDA, CDR2 SQIVND (reference sequence). This CDR3 spans 16 amino acids. The ends were cut back, 5 bases at V and 1 base at J, with 14 bases in the middle. CDR3 bases: TGTGCCAGTAGTTTCCGGGCCTCGGAGAACACCGGGGAGCTGTTTTTT. Translating it yields CASSFRASENTGELFF. The full variable domain, rest sourced from reference TRBV19 and TRBJ2-2, is DGGITQSPKYLFRKEGQNVTLSCEQNLNHDAMYWYRQDPGQGLRLIYYSQIVNDFQKGDIAEGYSVSREKKESFPLTVTSAQKNPTAFYLCASSFRASENTGELFFGEGSRLTVL.

This clone is classed as medium-sized. Here the CDR3 DNA reads TGCGCCAGCAGTGAGGGACTAAATACCTACAATGAGCAGTTCTTC. It codes for CASSEGLNTYNEQFF. The chain couples TRBV10-1 to TRBJ2-1; TRBD2 might be the D (6 bases). This CDR3 is built from 15 residues. Germline CDR1 is WNHNN and CDR2 is SYGVQD (reference sequence). V was pared by 2 bases and J by 2 bases, with 10 bases between.

The chain uses TRBV30 and TRBJ1-4, with unresolved D. Per the germline V gene, CDR1 is GTSNPN and CDR2 is SVGIG (reference sequence). V was pared by 0 bases and J by 1 base, with 0 bases between. The CDR3 is 12 amino acids. CDR3 in DNA: TGTGCCTGGAGTGTAACTAATGAAAAACTGTTTTTT. It yields the protein CAWSVTNEKLFF.

The chain has TRBV5-5 and TRBJ1-1; D not resolved. This CDR3 has 14 amino acids. CDR1 is SGHKS and CDR2 is YYEKEE in the germline V gene (reference sequence). Trimming removed 2 bases at V and 4 bases at J, with 12 bases between. CDR3 sequence (DNA): TGTGCCAGCAGCTTTGGATGGGTAACCACTGAAGCTTTCTTT. Translated, it gives CASSFGWVTTEAFF.

This sequence joins TRBV7-3 and TRBJ2-1, with 9 bases that match TRBD2. Germline loops: CDR1 SGHTA, CDR2 FQGTGA. There are 14 residues in the CDR3. The J segment lost 10 bases and the V segment lost 5 bases, leaving 9 bases of the junction unmatched. CDR3 sequence reads: CASSLGGLAGEQFF. DNA of the CDR3: TGTGCCAGCAGCCTTGGGGGACTAGCAGGCGAGCAGTTCTTC.

This chain uses TRBV4-2 with TRBJ2-2, with D uncertain. Trimming removed 2 bases from V and 8 bases from J, with 12 bases in between. Germline loops: CDR1 LGHNA, CDR2 YNFKEQ. This CDR3 is built from 14 residues. The CDR3 loop reads CASSQIRMGGELFF. The CDR3 DNA reads TGTGCCAGCAGCCAAATACGGATGGGGGGGGAGCTGTTTTTT.

This clone showed up just once. V gene TRBV6-5 combines with J gene TRBJ2-3, with 7 bases lining up with TRBD2. Germline V gene sequence: CDR1 MNHEY, CDR2 SVGAGI. This CDR3 spans 15 amino acids. The V gene end was trimmed by 5 bases and the J gene end by 2 bases; junction bases not matched to a gene: 7. The CDR3 is CASSRAGQLTDTQYF. Written as DNA, the CDR3 is TGTGCCAGCAGTCGAGCGGGGCAACTCACAGATACGCAGTATTTT.

This rearrangement joins TRBV5-1 to TRBJ1-2; D perhaps matches TRBD1 (5 bases). This CDR3 comprises 14 residues. With 1 base removed from V and 2 bases from J, the gap between germline ends came to 9 bases. The germline V gene encodes CDR1 SGHRS and CDR2 YFSETQ. CDR3 loop: CASSLSQGNYGYTF. The CDR3 DNA follows: TGCGCCAGCAGCTTGTCTCAGGGAAACTATGGCTACACCTTC.

This clone has a handful of counts. The chain combines TRBV14 with TRBJ2-5; the match to TRBD1 covers 11 bases. Trimming removed 6 bases from V and 1 base from J; junction bases left unmatched: 7. From germline, CDR1 is SGHDN and CDR2 FVKESK. The CDR3 runs to 16 residues. CDR3 amino acids: CASSQRDRGVQETQYF. CDR3 nucleotide sequence: TGTGCCAGCAGTCAAAGGGACAGGGGGGTCCAAGAGACCCAGTACTTC. Drawing the rest from reference TRBV14 and TRBJ2-5, the complete variable domain is EAGVTQFPSHSVIEKGQTVTLRCDPISGHDNLYWYRRVMGKEIKFLLHFVKESKQDESGMPNNRFLAERTGGTYSTLKVQPAELEDSGVYFCASSQRDRGVQETQYFGPGTRLLVL.

CDR3 bases: TGTGCCAGCAGCACCCGTGGGGGCTCCTACAATGAGCAGTTCTTC. It codes for CASSTRGGSYNEQFF. The V and J genes are TRBV7-3 and TRBJ2-1, with D possibly being TRBD1 or TRBD2 (5 bases each). This CDR3 spans 15 amino acids. Germline V gives CDR1 SGHTA, CDR2 FQGTGA. Trimming left V 5 bases short and J 0 bases short, with 11 bases between.

This clone was found once. The chain links TRBV19 to TRBJ1-5; D is uncertain. The CDR3 sequence is 13 residues long. The V and J ends lost 4 bases and 7 bases respectively, with 11 bases between them. Germline V CDR1 and CDR2: LNHDA, SQIVND (reference sequence). CDR3 in DNA: TGTGCCAGTAGTACCCAAAAAGGACAGCCCCAGCATTTT. This encodes CASSTQKGQPQHF.

This sequence joins TRBV10-1 and TRBJ2-1, with D perhaps matching TRBD1 (6 bases). The germline gives CDR1 WNHNN, CDR2 SYGVQD (reference sequence). This CDR3 spans 12 amino acids. V was shortened by 8 bases and J by 5 bases, with 10 bases between the two germline ends. CDR3: CASSDRNNEQFF. The CDR3 DNA sequence: TGCGCCAGCTCGGACAGAAACAATGAGCAGTTCTTC.

The J gene is TRBJ1-2, the V gene TRBV19; perhaps TRBD1 as D (6 bases). The CDR3 length is 17 residues. The germline CDR1 and CDR2 sequences are LNHDA and SQIVND (reference sequence). Trimming stripped 4 bases from V and 4 bases from J, with 22 bases between. CDR3 protein: CASSTGTIRARGYGYTF. For the CDR3, the DNA is TGTGCCAGTAGTACCGGGACAATCCGTGCCAGGGGCTATGGCTACACCTTC.

The CDR3 region is CAWSRLAGAQETQYF. DNA for the CDR3: TGTGCCTGGAGTCGGCTAGCGGGGGCCCAAGAGACCCAGTACTTC. The chain couples TRBV30 to TRBJ2-5, with 10 bases lining up with TRBD2. J was trimmed by 1 base and V by 2 bases; bases with no gene match: 4. The germline V gene encodes CDR1 GTSNPN and CDR2 SVGIG (reference sequence). The CDR3 runs to 15 residues.

V usage is TRBV12-5 and J usage is TRBJ1-5, with D possibly being TRBD1 (6 bases). The germline CDR1 and CDR2 sequences are LGHNT and FRNRAP. The CDR3 consists of 14 residues. Trimming stripped 5 bases from V and 4 bases from J, with 12 bases between. CDR3 nucleotide sequence: TGTGCTAGTGGTCCAGTCGGGACAAATCAGCCCCAGCATTTT. Protein: CASGPVGTNQPQHF.

The chain couples TRBV7-9 to TRBJ2-3, with D uncertain. CDR3 size: 15 residues. CDR1 SEHNR and CDR2 FQNEAQ come from the germline V gene (reference sequence). V lost 3 bases and J lost 4, with 14 bases in between. The CDR3 sequence is CASSFLPFAADTQYF. The CDR3, as DNA: TGTGCCAGCAGCTTTCTCCCCTTCGCGGCAGATACGCAGTATTTT.

This clone showed up just a few times. The chain recombines TRBV5-5 with TRBJ1-1; no definite D call. V dropped 5 bases and J dropped 3 bases, with 17 bases sitting between them. The CDR3 is made up of 15 amino acids. Germline V gene lookup returns CDR1 SGHKS and CDR2 YYEKEE (reference sequence). The CDR3 here is CASRGRPATDTEAFF. The DNA of the CDR3 is TGTGCCAGCAGAGGCCGCCCTGCGACGGACACTGAAGCTTTCTTT.

This clone was found once. The chain carries TRBV5-1 and TRBJ2-7; 7 bases match TRBD2. Germline CDR1 reads SGHRS; CDR2 reads YFSETQ. The V segment lost 4 bases and the J segment 0 bases; nucleotides outside the gene matches: 10. This CDR3 has 16 amino acids. The CDR3: CASSLGGQTSSYEQYF. The CDR3 DNA reads as TGCGCCAGCAGCCTGGGAGGGCAGACCAGCTCCTACGAGCAGTACTTC.

V is TRBV5-1 and J is TRBJ2-7; D is possibly TRBD1 or TRBD2 (5 bases each). The CDR3 has 14 residues. Trimming removed 3 bases from V and 0 bases from J, with 10 bases in between. CDR1 and CDR2 from the germline V gene are SGHRS and YFSETQ. The chain's CDR3 is CASSSGTVSYEQYF. As DNA, the CDR3 is TGCGCCAGCAGCTCCGGGACCGTCTCCTACGAGCAGTACTTC.

This chain uses TRBV19 with TRBJ1-5, with a weak D call TRBD1 (5 bases). This CDR3 has 17 residues. The germline gives CDR1 LNHDA, CDR2 SQIVND (reference sequence). Between the trimmed V and J ends, which lost 4 bases and 0 bases, there was a span of 16 bases. The CDR3 DNA follows: TGTGCCAGTAGTACGCGGGACTTCGTATTTAGCAATCAGCCCCAGCATTTT. This sequence encodes CASSTRDFVFSNQPQHF.

This chain joins TRBV7-3 and TRBJ2-1; D is undetermined. The CDR3 is made up of 13 amino acids. Trimming cost V 2 bases and J 5 bases, with 7 bases left between them. CDR1 is SGHTA, CDR2 FQGTGA, per germline. The CDR3 DNA reads TGTGCCAGCAGCTTACTCTCAGACAATGAGCAGTTCTTC. This gives the protein CASSLLSDNEQFF.

The chain carries TRBV7-9 and TRBJ2-3; D unresolved. Trimming pared 3 bases from V and 4 bases from J, leaving 14 bases between. The CDR3 runs to 15 residues. Germline CDR1 SEHNR, CDR2 FQNEAQ (reference sequence). The CDR3 reads CASSLKHGRPDTQYF. The CDR3 region has the DNA TGTGCCAGCAGCTTGAAACACGGGCGGCCAGATACGCAGTATTTT.